A single sample gave rise to the 2 T cell receptor beta chains below, sequenced in a study of T cells in Graves' hyperthyroidism and ophthalmopathy. The source material, RNA transcripts, was used to amplify TCR beta CDR3 regions. The TCR CDR3 first-round RT-PCR relied on the HTBI primer set. MiXCR was run by TCRdb on the multiplex PCR reads, yielding one entry per CDR3 protein. The sample yields about 570,000 distinct CDR3 sequences, around 46% seen once. The sequenced sample consisted of peripheral blood or thyroid tissue (not recorded which). All receptors come from an adult woman with Graves' disease, either hyperthyroidism or ophthalmopathy (not recorded which).

In this sample, this clonotype turned up once. Lacking the conserved final phenylalanine or tryptophan, this CDR3 likely reflects a read error. The DNA is omitted, as the CDR3 cannot be located on it reliably, and the CDR3 follows TCRdb's listing. The V and J genes are TRBV24-1 and TRBJ2-2; the D call in the table, TRBD2, was not verified against the DNA. The V gene's germline CDR1 is KGHDR and CDR2 SFDVKD. The CDR3 length is 14 residues, termini included. CDR3 loop: CATSEDCEHRGAVV.

With regard to this clonotype: Since the CDR3 does not end with the conserved phenylalanine or tryptophan, this likely comes from a read error. Because the CDR3's place on the DNA is in doubt, the DNA is left out and the CDR3 is given as listed by TCRdb. The rearrangement joins TRBV10-3 to TRBJ1-4. Looked up from germline, CDR1 is ENHRY and CDR2 is SYGVKD. The CDR3 has 9 amino acids, counting both end residues. The CDR3 sequence: CAISEARGR.